This T cell receptor beta chain stems from a study of cytomegalovirus exposure and HLA in healthy donors. Vbeta (60) and Jbeta (13) primers were used in the PCR. Sequenced by immunoSEQ multiplex PCR; TCRdb stores in-frame clones only, minus some. The table shows about 190,000 clones, with around three quarters occurring only once. This CDR3 has 16 amino acids. Trimming removed 1 base from V and 3 bases from J, with 15 bases in between. Germline V CDR1 and CDR2: LNHDA, SQIVND (reference sequence). The chain has TRBV19 and TRBJ1-1; D unresolved. Sequencing was carried out using PBMCs. The sequence came from a woman under 40 in good health and CMV-seronegative. The CDR3 DNA reads TGTGCCAGTAGTATAGTGTCTCCGGGGATGGACACTGAAGCTTTCTTT. The encoded protein is CASSIVSPGMDTEAFF.